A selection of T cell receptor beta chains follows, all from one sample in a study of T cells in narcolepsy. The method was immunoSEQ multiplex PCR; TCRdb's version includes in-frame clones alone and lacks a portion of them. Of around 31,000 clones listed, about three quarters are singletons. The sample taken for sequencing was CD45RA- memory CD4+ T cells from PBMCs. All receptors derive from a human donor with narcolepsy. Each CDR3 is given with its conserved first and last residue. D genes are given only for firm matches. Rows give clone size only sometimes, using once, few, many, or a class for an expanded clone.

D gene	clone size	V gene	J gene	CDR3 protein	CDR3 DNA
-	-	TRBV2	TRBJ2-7	CASSPNEATNEQYF	TGTGCCAGCAGCCCGAACGAGGCGACGAACGAGCAGTACTTC
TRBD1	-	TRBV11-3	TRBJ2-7	CASSPDRGFTEQYF	TGTGCCAGCAGCCCGGACAGGGGATTCACCGAGCAGTACTTC
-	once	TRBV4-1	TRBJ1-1	CASSQDRQMNTEAFF	TGCGCCAGCAGCCAAGATCGGCAGATGAACACTGAAGCTTTCTTT
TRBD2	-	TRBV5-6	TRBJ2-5	CASSLAGLAEEETQYF	TGTGCCAGCAGCTTGGCCGGGCTAGCGGAAGAAGAGACCCAGTACTTC
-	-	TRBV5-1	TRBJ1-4	CASSMGHGATNEKLFF	TGCGCCAGCAGCATGGGACATGGTGCAACTAATGAAAAACTGTTTTTT
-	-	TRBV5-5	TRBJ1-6	CASSLEFAVRNSPLHF	TGTGCCAGCAGCTTGGAATTCGCGGTTCGAAATTCACCCCTCCACTTT
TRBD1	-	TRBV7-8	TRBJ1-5	CASSRGQGEGPQHF	TGTGCCAGCAGCCGGGGACAGGGGGAGGGGCCCCAGCATTTT
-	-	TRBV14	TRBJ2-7	CASSLAGGPPTYEQYF	TGTGCCAGCAGCCTCGCCGGGGGACCACCTACCTACGAGCAGTACTTC
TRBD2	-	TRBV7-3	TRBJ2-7	CASSPTGTSKDEQYF	TGTGCCAGCAGCCCAACCGGGACTAGCAAGGACGAGCAGTACTTC
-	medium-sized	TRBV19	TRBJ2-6	CASSIQISSLISGANVLTF	TGTGCCAGTAGTATCCAGATCTCAAGTTTAATCTCTGGGGCCAACGTCCTGACTTTC
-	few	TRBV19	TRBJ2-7	CASSSGPSYEQYF	TGTGCCAGTAGTAGCGGTCCGTCCTACGAGCAGTACTTC
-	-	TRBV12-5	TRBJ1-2	CASARTDNYGYTF	TGTGCTAGTGCCCGGACAGATAACTATGGCTACACCTTC
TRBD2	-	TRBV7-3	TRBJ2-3	CASSPGGRPTDTQYF	TGTGCCAGCAGCCCCGGCGGGAGGCCCACAGATACGCAGTATTTT
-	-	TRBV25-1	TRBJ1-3	CASSERQASGNTIYF	TGTGCCAGCAGTGAAAGACAGGCCTCTGGAAACACCATATATTTT
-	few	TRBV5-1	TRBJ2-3	CASSSNPGRSTDTQYF	TGCGCCAGCAGCTCGAATCCGGGGCGGAGCACAGATACGCAGTATTTT
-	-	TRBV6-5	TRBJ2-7	CASSPFQDQGGEQYF	TGTGCCAGCAGTCCTTTCCAAGATCAGGGAGGCGAGCAGTACTTC
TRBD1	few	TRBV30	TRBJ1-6	CAWSPRQGGNSPLHF	TGTGCCTGGAGTCCCCGACAGGGAGGGAATTCACCCCTCCACTTT
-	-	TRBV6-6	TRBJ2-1	CASSYSLGTYNEQFF	TGTGCCAGCAGTTACTCTCTCGGGACCTACAATGAGCAGTTCTTC
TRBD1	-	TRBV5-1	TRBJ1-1	CASSQTGVGTEAFF	TGTGCCAGCAGCCAGACAGGGGTTGGCACTGAAGCTTTCTTT
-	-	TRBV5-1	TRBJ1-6	CASSLEGNSPLHF	TGCGCCAGCTCCTTAGAGGGTAATTCACCCCTCCACTTT
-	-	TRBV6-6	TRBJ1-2	CASTPAANYGYTF	TGTGCCAGCACCCCAGCGGCTAACTATGGCTACACCTTC
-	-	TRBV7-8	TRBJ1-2	CASSSFLGHSYGYTF	TGTGCCAGCAGCTCCTTTTTGGGACATAGCTATGGCTACACCTTC
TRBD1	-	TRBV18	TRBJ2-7	CASSYRGLYEQYF	TGTGCCAGCTCATACAGGGGGCTCTACGAGCAGTACTTC
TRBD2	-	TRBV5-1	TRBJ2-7	CASSLVGSGSWQEQYF	TGCGCCAGCAGCTTGGTTGGTAGCGGGAGTTGGCAGGAGCAGTACTTC
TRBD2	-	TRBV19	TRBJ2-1	CASTKQRGSSYNEQFF	TGTGCCAGTACCAAACAGCGGGGGAGCTCCTACAATGAGCAGTTCTTC
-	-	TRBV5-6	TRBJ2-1	CAKNNEQFPTRGQFF	TGTGCCAAAAACAATGAGCAGTTCCCAACTCGGGGGCAGTTCTTC
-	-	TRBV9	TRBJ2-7	CASSVEQGINEQYF	TGTGCCAGCAGCGTAGAACAGGGTATAAACGAGCAGTACTTC
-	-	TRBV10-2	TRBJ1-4	CASSGSMEKLFF	TGCGCCAGCAGTGGGAGCATGGAAAAACTGTTTTTT
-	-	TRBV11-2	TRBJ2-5	CASSLGGSGAQETQYF	TGTGCCAGCAGCTTAGGCGGTAGCGGAGCCCAAGAGACCCAGTACTTC
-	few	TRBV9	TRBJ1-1	CASILDATEAFF	TGTGCCAGCATCCTGGACGCCACTGAAGCTTTCTTT
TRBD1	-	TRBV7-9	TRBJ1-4	CASSRWTGVNEKLFF	TGTGCCAGCAGCCGGTGGACAGGGGTCAATGAAAAACTGTTTTTT